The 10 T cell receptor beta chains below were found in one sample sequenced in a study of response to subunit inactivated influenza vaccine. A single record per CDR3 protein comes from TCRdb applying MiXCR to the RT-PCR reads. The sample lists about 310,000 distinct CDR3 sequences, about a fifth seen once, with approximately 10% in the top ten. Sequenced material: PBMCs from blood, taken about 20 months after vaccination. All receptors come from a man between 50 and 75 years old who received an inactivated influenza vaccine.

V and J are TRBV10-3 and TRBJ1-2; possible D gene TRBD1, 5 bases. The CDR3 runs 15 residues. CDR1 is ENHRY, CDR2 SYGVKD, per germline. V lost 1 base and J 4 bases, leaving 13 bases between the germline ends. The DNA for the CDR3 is TGTGCCATCAGTGAGTTAATAGGGGATCTCTATGGCTACACCTTC. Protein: CAISELIGDLYGYTF.

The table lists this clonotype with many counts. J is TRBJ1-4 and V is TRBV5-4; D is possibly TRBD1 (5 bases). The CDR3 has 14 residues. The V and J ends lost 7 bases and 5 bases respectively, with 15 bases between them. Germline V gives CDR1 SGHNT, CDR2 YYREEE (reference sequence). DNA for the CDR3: TGTGCCAGCTCTTCTGACAGTTTAAATGAAAAACTGTTTTTT. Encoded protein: CASSSDSLNEKLFF.

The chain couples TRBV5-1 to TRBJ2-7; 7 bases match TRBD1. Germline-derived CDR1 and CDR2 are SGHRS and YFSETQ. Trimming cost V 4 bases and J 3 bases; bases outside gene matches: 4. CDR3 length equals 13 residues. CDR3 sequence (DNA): TGCGCCAGCAGCAAGGGACAGTACTACGAGCAGTACTTC. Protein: CASSKGQYYEQYF.

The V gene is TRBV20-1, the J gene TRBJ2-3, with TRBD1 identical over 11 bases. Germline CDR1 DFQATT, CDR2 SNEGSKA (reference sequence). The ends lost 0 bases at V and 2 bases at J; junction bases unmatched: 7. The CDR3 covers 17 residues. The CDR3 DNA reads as TGCAGTGCTAGAGATCTTGGACAGGGGGCCTACACAGATACGCAGTATTTT. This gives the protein CSARDLGQGAYTDTQYF.

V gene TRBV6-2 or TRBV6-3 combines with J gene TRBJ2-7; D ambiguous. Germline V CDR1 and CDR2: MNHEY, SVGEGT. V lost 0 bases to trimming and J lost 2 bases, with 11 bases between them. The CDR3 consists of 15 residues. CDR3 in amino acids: CASSYSRITTYEQYF. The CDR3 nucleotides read TGTGCCAGCAGTTACTCAAGAATTACCACCTACGAGCAGTACTTC.

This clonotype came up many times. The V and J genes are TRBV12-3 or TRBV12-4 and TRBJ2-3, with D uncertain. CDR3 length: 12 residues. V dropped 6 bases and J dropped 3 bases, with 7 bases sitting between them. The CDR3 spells CASRPDTDTQYF. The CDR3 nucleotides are TGTGCCAGCAGACCCGATACAGATACGCAGTATTTT.

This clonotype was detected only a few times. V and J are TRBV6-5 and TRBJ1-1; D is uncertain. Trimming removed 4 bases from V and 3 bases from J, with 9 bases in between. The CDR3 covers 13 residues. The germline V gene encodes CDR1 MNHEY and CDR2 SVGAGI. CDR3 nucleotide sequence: TGTGCCAGCAGTTTAGACATCTACACTGAAGCTTTCTTT. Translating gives CASSLDIYTEAFF.

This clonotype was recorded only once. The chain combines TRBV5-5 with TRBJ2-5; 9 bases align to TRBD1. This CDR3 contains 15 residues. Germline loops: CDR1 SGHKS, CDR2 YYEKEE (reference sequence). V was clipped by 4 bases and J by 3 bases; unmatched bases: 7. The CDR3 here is CASSVYRDREETQYF. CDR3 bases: TGTGCCAGCAGCGTATACCGGGACAGGGAAGAGACCCAGTACTTC.

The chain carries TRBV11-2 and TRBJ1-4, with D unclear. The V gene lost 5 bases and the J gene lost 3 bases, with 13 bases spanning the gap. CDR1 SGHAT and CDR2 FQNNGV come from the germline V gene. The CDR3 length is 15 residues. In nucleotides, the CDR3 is TGTGCCAGCAGCCCCGTGGGTCCTTCTAATGAAAAACTGTTTTTT. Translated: CASSPVGPSNEKLFF.

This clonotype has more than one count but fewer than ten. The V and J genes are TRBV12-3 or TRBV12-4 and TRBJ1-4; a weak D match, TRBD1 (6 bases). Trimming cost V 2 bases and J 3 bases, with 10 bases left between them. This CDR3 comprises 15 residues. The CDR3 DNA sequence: TGTGCCAGCAGTTTACAGGGGTTGGCTAATGAAAAACTGTTTTTT. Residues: CASSLQGLANEKLFF.